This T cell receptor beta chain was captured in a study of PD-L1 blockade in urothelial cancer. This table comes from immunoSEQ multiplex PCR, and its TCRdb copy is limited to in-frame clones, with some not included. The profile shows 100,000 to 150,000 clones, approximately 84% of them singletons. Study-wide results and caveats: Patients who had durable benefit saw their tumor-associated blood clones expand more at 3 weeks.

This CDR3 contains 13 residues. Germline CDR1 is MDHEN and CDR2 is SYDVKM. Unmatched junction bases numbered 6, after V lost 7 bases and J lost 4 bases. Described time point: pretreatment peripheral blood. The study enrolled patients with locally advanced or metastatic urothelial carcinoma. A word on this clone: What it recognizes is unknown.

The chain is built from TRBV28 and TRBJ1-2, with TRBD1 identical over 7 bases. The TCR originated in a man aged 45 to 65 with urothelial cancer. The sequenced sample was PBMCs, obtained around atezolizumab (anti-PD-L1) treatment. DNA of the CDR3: TGTGCCAGCACCCCCGACAGGGTCTATGGCTACACCTTC. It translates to CASTPDRVYGYTF.